This T cell receptor beta chain was recovered during a study of blood T cell repertoires in COVID-19. Produced via immunoSEQ multiplex PCR; TCRdb's table is partial and in-frame only. The sample shows around 140,000 clones, about 86% of them seen only once. In the case of this clone: At the DNA level, this CDR3 is encoded by other sequences in the same sample as well.

CDR3 length: 14 residues. The V gene end was trimmed by 4 bases and the J gene end by 8 bases; junction bases not matched to a gene: 2. The germline gives CDR1 KGHSH, CDR2 LQKENI. This clonotype was sampled from a woman aged 55-69 years with acute or convalescent COVID-19. The rearrangement uses TRBV18 and TRBJ1-6; 10 nucleotides agree with TRBD1. Source material: peripheral blood. DNA for the CDR3: TGTGCCAGCTCACGGGACAGGGGTGATTCACCCCTCCACTTT. The encoded protein is CASSRDRGDSPLHF.